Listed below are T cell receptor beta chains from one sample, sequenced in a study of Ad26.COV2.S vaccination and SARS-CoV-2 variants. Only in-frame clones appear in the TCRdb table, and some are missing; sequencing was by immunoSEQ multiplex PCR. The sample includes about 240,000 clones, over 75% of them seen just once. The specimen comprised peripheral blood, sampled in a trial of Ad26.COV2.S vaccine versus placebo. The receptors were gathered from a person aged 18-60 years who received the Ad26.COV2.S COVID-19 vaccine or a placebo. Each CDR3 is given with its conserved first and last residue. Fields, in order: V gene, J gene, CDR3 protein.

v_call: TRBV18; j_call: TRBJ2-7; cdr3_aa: CASSPLPRYEQYF
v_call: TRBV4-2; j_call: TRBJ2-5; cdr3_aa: CASSQDQLLTETQYF
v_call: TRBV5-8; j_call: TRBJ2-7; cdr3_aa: CASSFPPLGFPREGRYEQYF
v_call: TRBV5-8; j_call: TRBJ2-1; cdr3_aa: CASSLEGAGGLNEQFF
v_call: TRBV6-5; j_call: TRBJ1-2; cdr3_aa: CASQSAGGSYGYTF
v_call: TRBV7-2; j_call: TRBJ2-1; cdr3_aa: CASSLVWGNEQFF
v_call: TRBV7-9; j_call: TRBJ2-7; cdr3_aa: CASSLDRVGYEQYF
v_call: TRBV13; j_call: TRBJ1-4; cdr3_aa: CASSPGTRGEKLFF
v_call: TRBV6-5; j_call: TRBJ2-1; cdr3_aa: CASRSGTGVYNEQFF
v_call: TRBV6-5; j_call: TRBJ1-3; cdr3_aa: CASRTGPSGNTIYF
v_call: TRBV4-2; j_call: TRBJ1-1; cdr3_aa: CASSQDSPEAFF
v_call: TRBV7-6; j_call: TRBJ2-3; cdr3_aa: CASSLTRSRGDTQYF
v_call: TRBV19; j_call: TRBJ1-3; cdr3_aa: CATTISGLSGNTIYF
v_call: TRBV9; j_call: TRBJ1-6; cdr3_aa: CASSPQEYNSPLHF
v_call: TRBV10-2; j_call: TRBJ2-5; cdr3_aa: CASSESVETQYF
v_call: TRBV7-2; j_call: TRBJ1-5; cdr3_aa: CASSLRGNQPQHF
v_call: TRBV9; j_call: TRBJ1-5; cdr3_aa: CASSVGEGSNQPQHF
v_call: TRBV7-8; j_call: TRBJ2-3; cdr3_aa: CASSLQGETDTQYF
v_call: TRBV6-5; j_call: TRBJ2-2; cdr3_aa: CASSWARDRNTGELFF
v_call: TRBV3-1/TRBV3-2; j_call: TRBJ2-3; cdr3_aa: CASSSRGGLTDTQYF
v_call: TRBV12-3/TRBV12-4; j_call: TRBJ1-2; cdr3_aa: CASSLEANYGYTF
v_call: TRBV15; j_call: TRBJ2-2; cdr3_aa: CATSRDGPANTGELFF
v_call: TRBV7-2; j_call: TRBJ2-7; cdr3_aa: CASSLEQVAYEQYF
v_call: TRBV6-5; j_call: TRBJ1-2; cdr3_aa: CASSYSTGGDYGYTF
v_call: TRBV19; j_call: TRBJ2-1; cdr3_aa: CASSTRVDEQFF
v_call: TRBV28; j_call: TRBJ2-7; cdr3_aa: CASSSTDRASYEQYF
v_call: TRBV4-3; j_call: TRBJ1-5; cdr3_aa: CASSHRTGEYQPQHF
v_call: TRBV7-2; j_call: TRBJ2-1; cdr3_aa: CASSQAEGITYNEQFF
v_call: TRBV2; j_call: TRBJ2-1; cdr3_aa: CASSGTGSSYNEQFF
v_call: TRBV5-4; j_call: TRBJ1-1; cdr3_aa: CASSSDRGWETEAFF
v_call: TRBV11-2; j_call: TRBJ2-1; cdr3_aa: CASSPPLGERDEQFF
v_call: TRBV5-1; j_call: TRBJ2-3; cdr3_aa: CASSLKRGATDTQYF
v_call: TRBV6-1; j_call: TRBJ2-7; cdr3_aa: CASSEPGQVSYEQYF
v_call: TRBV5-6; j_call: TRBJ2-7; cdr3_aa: CASSLSPGPIYEQYF